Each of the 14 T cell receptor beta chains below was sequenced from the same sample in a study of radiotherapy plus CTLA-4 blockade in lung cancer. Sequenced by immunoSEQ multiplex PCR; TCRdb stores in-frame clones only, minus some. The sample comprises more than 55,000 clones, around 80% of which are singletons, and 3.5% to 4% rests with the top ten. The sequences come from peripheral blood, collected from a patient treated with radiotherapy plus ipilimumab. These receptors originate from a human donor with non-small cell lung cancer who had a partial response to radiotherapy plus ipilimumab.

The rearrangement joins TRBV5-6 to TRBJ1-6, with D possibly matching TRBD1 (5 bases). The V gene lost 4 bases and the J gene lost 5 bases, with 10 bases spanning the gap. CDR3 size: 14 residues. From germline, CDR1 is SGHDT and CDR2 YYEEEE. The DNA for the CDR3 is TGTGCCAGCAGCCTTAGACAGAATAATTCACCCCTCCACTTT. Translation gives CASSLRQNNSPLHF.

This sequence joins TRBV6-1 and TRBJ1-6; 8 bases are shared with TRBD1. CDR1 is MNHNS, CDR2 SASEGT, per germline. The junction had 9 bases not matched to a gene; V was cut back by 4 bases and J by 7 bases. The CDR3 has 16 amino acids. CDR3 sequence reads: CASSATTGVLNSPLHF. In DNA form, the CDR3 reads TGTGCCAGCAGTGCAACGACAGGGGTTCTGAATTCACCCCTCCACTTT.

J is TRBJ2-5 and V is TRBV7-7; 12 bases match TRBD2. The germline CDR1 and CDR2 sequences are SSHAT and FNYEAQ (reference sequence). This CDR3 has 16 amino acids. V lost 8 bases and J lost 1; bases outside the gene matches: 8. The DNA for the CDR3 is TGTGCCAGCTCTCGGGGACTAGCGGGTACCCAAGAGACCCAGTACTTC. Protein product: CASSRGLAGTQETQYF.

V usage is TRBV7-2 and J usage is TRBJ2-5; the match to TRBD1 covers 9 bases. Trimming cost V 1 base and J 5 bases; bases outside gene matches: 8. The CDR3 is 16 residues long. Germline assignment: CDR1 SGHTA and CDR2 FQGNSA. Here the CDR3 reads CASSLVGTGIGETQYF. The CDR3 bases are TGTGCCAGCAGCTTAGTTGGGACAGGGATCGGGGAGACCCAGTACTTC.

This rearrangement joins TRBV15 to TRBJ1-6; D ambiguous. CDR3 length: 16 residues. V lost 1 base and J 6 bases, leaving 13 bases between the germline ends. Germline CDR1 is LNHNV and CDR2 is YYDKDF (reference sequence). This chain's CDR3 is CATSRGAGVGNSPLHF. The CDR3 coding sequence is TGTGCCACCAGCAGAGGGGCGGGAGTGGGTAATTCACCCCTCCACTTT.

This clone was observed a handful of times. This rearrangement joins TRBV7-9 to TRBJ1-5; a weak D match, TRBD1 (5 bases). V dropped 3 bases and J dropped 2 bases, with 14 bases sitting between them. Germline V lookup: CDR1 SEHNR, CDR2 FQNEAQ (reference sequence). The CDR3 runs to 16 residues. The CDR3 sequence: CASSFQTGAGNQPQHF. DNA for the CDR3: TGTGCCAGCAGCTTCCAGACTGGGGCGGGCAATCAGCCCCAGCATTTT.

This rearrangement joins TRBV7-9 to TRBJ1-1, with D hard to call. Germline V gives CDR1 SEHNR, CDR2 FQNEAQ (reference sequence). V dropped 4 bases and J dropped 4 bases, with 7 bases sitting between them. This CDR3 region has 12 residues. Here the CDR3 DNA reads TGTGCCAGCAGCTGGAGAGTCACTGAAGCTTTCTTT. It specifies CASSWRVTEAFF. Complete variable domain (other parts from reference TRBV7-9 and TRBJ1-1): DTGVSQNPRHKITKRGQNVTFRCDPISEHNRLYWYRQTLGQGPEFLTYFQNEAQLEKSRLLSDRFSAERPKGSFSTLEIQRTEQGDSAMYLCASSWRVTEAFFGQGTRLTVV.

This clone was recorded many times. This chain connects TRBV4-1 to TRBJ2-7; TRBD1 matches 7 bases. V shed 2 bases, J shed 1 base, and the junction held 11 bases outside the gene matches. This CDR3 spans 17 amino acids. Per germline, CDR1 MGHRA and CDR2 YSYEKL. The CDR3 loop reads CASSQSSGQALSYEQYF. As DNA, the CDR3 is TGCGCCAGCAGCCAATCCTCTGGACAGGCCTTGTCCTACGAGCAGTACTTC.

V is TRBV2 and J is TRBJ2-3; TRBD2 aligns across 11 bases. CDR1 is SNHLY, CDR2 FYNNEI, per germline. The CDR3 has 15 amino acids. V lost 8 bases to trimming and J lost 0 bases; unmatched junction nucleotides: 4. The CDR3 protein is CASHSGGASTDTQYF. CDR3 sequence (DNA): TGTGCCAGCCATAGCGGGGGGGCCAGCACAGATACGCAGTATTTT.

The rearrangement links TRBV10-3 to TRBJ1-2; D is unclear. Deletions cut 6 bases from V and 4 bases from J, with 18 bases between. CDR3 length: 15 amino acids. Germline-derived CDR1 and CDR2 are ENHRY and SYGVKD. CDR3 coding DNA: TGTGCCATCAGGAACTCGGGTGGCGAATTCTATGGCTACACCTTC. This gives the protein CAIRNSGGEFYGYTF.

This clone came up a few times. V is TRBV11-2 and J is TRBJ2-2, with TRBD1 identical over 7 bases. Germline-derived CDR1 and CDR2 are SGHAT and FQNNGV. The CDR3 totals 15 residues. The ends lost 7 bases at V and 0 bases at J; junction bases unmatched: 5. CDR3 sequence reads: CASTPGTANTGELFF. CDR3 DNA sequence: TGTGCCAGCACACCCGGGACAGCGAACACCGGGGAGCTGTTTTTT.

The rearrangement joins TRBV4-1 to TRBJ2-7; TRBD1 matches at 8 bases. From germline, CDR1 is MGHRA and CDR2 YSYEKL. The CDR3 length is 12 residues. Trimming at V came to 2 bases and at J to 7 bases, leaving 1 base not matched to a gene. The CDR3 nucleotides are TGCGCCAGCAGCCAAACAGGGGGGGAGCAGTACTTC. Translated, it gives CASSQTGGEQYF.

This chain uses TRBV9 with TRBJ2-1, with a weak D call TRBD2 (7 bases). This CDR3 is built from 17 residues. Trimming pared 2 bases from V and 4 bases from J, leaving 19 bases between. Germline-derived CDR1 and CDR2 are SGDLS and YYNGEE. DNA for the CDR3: TGTGCCAGCAGCGTTAGGGGGGTAAGGGGGGGTTACAATGAGCAGTTCTTC. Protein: CASSVRGVRGGYNEQFF.

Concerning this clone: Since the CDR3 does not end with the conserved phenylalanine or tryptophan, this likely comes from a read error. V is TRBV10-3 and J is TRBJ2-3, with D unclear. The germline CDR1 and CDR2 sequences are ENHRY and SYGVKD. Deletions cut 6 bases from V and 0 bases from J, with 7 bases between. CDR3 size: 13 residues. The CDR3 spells CAIRAGSTDTQYL. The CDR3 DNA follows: TGTGCCATCAGGGCCGGCAGCACAGATACGCAGTATCTT.